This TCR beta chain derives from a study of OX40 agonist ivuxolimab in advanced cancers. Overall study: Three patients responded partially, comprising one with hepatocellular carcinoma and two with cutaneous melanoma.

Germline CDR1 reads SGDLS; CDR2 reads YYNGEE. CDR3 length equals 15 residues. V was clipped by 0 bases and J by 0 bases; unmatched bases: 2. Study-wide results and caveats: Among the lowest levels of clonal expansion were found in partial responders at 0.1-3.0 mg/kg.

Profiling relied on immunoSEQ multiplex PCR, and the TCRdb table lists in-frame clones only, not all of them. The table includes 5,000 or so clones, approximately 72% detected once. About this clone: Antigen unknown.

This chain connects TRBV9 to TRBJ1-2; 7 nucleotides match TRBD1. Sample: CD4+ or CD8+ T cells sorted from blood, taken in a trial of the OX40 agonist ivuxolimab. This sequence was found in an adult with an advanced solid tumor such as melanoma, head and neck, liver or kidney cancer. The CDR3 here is CASSVGTGSNYGYTF. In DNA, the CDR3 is TGTGCCAGCAGCGTAGGGACAGGATCTAACTATGGCTACACCTTC. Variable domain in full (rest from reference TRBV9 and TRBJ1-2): DSGVTQTPKHLITATGQRVTLRCSPRSGDLSVYWYQQSLDQGLQFLIQYYNGEERAKGNILERFSAQQFPDLHSELNLSSLELGDSALYFCASSVGTGSNYGYTFGSGTRLTVV.